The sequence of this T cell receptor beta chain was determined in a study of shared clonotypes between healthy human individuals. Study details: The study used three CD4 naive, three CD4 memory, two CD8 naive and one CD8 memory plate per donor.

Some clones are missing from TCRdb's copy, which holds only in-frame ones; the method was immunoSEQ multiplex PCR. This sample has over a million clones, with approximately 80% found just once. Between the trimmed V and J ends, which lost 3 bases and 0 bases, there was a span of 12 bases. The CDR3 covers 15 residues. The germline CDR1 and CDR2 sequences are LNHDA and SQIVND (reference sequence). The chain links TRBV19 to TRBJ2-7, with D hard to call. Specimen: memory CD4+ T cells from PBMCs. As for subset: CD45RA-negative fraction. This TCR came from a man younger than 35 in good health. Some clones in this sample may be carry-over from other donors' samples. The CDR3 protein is CASSMGTGSSYEQYF. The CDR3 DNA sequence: TGTGCCAGTAGTATGGGTACGGGTAGCTCCTACGAGCAGTACTTC.